This T cell receptor beta chain is from a study of beta chain features in type 1 diabetes. Via CD45RO/CCR7/CD25/CD127/CD95/CD27, cells of the CD4+ naive, central memory, regulatory and stem cell-like memory subsets were sorted. Sequenced material consisted of expressed TCRB transcripts (all of the isolated RNA was reverse transcribed). Method: immunoSEQ multiplex PCR; TCRdb's copy keeps in-frame clones and lacks some. This sample has fewer than 250,000 clones, with around 65% found just once. In germline, CDR1 is SGHNT, CDR2 YYREEE (reference sequence). V dropped 4 bases and J dropped 4; count of bases not matched to a gene: 9. There are 15 residues in the CDR3. Study conclusions and caveats: At VDJ recombination sites, type 1 diabetes patients had fewer insertions and more deleted nucleotides. PCR might favor shorter templates, but any such skew would affect patients and controls equally. Among patients, naive, central memory and Treg TCRB repertoires appeared more similar than among healthy donors.

Concerning this clone itself: Its antigen is unidentified.

The sequence came from a man aged 25-45 years in good health. J is TRBJ1-2 and V is TRBV5-4, with 8 bases identical to TRBD1. The sample taken for sequencing was naive CD4+ T cells from blood. The CDR3: CASSPGGQVGYGYTF. CDR3 sequence (DNA): TGTGCCAGCAGCCCCGGGGGACAGGTGGGCTATGGCTACACCTTC.